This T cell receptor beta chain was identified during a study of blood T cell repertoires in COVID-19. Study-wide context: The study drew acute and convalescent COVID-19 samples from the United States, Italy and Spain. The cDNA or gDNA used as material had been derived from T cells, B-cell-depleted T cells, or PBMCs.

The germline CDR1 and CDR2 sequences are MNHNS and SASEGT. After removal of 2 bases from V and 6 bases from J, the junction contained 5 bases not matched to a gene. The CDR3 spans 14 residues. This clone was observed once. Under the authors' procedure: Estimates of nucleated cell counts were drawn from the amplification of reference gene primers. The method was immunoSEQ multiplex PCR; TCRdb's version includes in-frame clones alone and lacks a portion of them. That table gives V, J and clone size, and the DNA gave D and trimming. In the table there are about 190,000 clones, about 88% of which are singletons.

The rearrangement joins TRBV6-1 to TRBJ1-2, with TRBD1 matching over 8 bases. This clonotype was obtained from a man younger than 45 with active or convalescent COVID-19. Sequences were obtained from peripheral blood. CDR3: CASSETGQGHGYTF. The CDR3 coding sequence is TGTGCCAGCAGTGAAACTGGACAGGGTCATGGCTACACCTTC.